This T cell receptor beta chain stems from a study of blood T cell repertoires in COVID-19. Study information: PBMCs, B-cell-depleted T cells, or T cells were the source of the cDNA or gDNA that made up the material.

Per the germline V gene, CDR1 is SGHAT and CDR2 is FQNNGV. V shed 5 bases and J shed 4 bases, with 12 bases lying between them. This CDR3 has 14 amino acids. Some clones are missing from TCRdb's copy, which holds only in-frame ones; the method was immunoSEQ multiplex PCR. Here the sample spans more than 80,000 clones, around four fifths being singletons. Sequencing was performed on peripheral blood. This TCR was sampled from an elderly woman with active or convalescent COVID-19. This chain links TRBV11-2 with TRBJ2-1, with D possibly being TRBD1 (5 bases). The CDR3 nucleotides are TGTGCCAGCAGCCCCAATAGGGGATACAATGAGCAGTTCTTC. Protein sequence: CASSPNRGYNEQFF. Drawing the rest from reference TRBV11-2 and TRBJ2-1, the complete variable domain is EAGVAQSPRYKIIEKRQSVAFWCNPISGHATLYWYQQILGQGPKLLIQFQNNGVVDDSQLPKDRFSAERLKGVDSTLKIQPAKLEDSAVYLCASSPNRGYNEQFFGPGTRLTVL.